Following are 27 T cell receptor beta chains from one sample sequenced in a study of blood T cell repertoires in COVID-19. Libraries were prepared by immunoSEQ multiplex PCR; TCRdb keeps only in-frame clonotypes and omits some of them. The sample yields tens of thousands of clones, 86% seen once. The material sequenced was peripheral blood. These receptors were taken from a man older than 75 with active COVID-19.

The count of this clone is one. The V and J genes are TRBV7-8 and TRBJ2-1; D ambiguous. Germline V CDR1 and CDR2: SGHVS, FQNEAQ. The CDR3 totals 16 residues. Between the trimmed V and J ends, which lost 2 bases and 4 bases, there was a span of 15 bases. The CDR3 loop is CASSLYSLGGYNEQFF. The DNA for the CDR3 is TGTGCCAGCAGCTTATATTCGTTAGGCGGATACAATGAGCAGTTCTTC.

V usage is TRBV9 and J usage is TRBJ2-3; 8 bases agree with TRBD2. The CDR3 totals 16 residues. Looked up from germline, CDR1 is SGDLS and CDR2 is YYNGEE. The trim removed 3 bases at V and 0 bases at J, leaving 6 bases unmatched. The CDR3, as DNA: TGTGCCAGCAGCGCCGGTAGCGGGATTAGCACAGATACGCAGTATTTT. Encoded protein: CASSAGSGISTDTQYF.

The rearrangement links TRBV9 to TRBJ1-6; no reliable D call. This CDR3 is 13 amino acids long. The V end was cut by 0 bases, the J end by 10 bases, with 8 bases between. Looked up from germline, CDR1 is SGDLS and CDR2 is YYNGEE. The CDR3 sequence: CASSVEAGSPLHF. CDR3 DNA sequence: TGTGCCAGCAGCGTAGAAGCGGGGTCACCCCTCCACTTT.

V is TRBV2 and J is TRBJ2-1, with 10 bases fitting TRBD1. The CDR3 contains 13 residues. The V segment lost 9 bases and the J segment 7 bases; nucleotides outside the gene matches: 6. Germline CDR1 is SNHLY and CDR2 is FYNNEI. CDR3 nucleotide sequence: TGTGCCAGGGGAGGACAGGGGGGGAATGAGCAGTTCTTC. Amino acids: CARGGQGGNEQFF.

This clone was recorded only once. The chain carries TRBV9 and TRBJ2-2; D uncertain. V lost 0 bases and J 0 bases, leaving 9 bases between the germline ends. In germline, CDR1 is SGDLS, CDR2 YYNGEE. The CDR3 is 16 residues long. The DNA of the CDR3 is TGTGCCAGCAGCGTAGAAGGTAGCTCGAACACCGGGGAGCTGTTTTTT. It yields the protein CASSVEGSSNTGELFF.

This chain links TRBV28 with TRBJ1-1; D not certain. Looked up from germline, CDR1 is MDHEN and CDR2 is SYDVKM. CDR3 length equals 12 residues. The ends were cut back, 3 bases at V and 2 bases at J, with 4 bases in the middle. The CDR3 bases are TGTGCCAGCAGTTTTATTAACACTGAAGCTTTCTTT. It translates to CASSFINTEAFF.

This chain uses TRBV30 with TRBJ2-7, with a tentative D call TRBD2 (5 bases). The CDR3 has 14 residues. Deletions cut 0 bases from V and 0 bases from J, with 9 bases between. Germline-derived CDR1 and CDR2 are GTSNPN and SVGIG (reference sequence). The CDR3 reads CAWSVASSSYEQYF. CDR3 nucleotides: TGTGCCTGGAGTGTGGCTAGCAGCTCCTACGAGCAGTACTTC. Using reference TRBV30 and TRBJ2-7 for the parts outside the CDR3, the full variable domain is SQTIHQWPATLVQPVGSPLSLECTVEGTSNPNLYWYRQAAGRGLQLLFYSVGIGQISSEVPQNLSASRPQDRQFILSSKKLLLSDSGFYLCAWSVASSSYEQYFGPGTRLTVT.

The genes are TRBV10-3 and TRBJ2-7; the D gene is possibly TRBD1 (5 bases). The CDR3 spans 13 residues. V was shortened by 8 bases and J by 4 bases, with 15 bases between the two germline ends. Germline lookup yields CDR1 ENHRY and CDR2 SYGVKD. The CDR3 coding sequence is TGTGCCATCGCGGCAGGGCGTGGGTACGAGCAGTACTTC. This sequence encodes CAIAAGRGYEQYF.

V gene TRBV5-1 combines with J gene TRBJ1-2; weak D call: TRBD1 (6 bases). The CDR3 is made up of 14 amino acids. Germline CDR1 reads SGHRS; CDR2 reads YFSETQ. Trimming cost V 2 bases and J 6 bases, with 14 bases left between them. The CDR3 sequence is CASSFISGDDGYTF. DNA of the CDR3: TGCGCCAGCAGCTTCATCTCAGGGGACGATGGCTACACCTTC.

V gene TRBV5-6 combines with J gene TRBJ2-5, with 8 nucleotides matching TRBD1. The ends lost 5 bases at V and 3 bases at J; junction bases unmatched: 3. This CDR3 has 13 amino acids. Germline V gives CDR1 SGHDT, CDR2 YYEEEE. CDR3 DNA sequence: TGTGCCAGCAGTCGGGACAGGAAAGAGACCCAGTACTTC. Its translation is CASSRDRKETQYF.

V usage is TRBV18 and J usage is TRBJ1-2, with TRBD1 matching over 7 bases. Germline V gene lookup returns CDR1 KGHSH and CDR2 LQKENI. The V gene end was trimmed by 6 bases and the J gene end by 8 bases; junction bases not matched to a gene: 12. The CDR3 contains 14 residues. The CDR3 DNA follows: TGTGCCAGCTCGAGTAATGAGGGGGCGAAAGGCTACACCTTC. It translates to CASSSNEGAKGYTF.

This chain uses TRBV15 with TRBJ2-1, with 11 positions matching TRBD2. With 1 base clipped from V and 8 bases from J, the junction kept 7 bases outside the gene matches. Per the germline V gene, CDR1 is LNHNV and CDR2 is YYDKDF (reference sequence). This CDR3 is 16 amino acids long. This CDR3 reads CATSRGGLAGRDEQFF. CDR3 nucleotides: TGTGCCACCAGCAGAGGAGGACTAGCGGGTAGGGATGAGCAGTTCTTC.

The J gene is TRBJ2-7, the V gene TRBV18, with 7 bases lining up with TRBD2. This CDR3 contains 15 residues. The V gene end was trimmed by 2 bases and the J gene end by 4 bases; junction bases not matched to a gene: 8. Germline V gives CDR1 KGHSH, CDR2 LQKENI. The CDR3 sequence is CASSPSLAEEYEQYF. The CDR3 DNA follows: TGTGCCAGCTCACCAAGTCTAGCGGAGGAGTACGAGCAGTACTTC.

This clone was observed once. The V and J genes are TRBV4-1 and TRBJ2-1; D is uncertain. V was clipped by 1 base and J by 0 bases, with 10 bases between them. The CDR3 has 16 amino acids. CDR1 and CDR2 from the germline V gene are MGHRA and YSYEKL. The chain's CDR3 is CASSQVNLVSYNEQFF. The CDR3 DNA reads TGCGCCAGCAGCCAAGTGAATTTAGTCTCCTACAATGAGCAGTTCTTC.

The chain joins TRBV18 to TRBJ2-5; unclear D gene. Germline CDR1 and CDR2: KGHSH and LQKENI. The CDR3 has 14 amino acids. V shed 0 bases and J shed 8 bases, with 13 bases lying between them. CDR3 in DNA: TGTGCCAGCTCACCACCCAATCCCCCGCGCACCCAGTACTTC. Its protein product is CASSPPNPPRTQYF.

DNA of the CDR3: TGTGCCACCAGTGTTGAGCGGGACTCCTACAATGAGCAGTTCTTC. Residues: CATSVERDSYNEQFF. The chain employs TRBV24-1 and TRBJ2-1; 7 bases fit TRBD2. The germline V gene has CDR1 KGHDR and CDR2 SFDVKD. The ends lost 5 bases at V and 0 bases at J; junction bases unmatched: 3. The CDR3 spans 15 residues.

Here the CDR3 DNA reads TGTGCCAGCAGCCAACAGGGGGCTGGCACCGGGGAGCTGTTTTTT. Translated: CASSQQGAGTGELFF. The J gene is TRBJ2-2, the V gene TRBV3-1 (or the pseudogene TRBV3-2), with 8 bases identical to TRBD1. Looked up from germline, CDR1 is LGHDT and CDR2 is YNNKEL (reference sequence). This CDR3 region has 15 residues. With V trimmed by 2 bases and J by 4 bases, 3 bases remained unmatched.

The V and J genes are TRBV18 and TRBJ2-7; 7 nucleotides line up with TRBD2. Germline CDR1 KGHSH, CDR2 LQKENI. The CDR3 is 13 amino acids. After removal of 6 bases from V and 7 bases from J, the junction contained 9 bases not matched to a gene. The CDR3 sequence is CASSPNRDYEQYF. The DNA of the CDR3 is TGTGCCAGCTCCCCAAACCGGGACTATGAGCAGTACTTC.

The CDR3 loop reads CASSTQGNTEAFF. For the CDR3, the DNA is TGTGCCAGCAGTACACAGGGAAACACTGAAGCTTTCTTT. The chain uses TRBV12-3 or TRBV12-4 and TRBJ1-1; D might be TRBD1 (6 bases). V was trimmed by 5 bases and J by 2 bases, leaving 9 bases between them. The CDR3 is made up of 13 amino acids.

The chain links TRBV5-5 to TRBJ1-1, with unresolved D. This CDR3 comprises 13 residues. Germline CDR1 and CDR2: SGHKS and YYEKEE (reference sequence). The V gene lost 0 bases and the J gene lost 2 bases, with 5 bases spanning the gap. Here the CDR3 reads CASSLGGNTEAFF. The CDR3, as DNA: TGTGCCAGCAGCTTGGGTGGCAACACTGAAGCTTTCTTT.

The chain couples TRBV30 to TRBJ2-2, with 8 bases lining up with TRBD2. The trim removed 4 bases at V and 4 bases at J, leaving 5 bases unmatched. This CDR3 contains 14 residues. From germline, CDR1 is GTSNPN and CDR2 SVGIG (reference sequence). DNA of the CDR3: TGTGCCTGGACCAGACTAGCGTCCACCGGGGAGCTGTTTTTT. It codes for CAWTRLASTGELFF. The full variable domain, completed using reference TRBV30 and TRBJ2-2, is SQTIHQWPATLVQPVGSPLSLECTVEGTSNPNLYWYRQAAGRGLQLLFYSVGIGQISSEVPQNLSASRPQDRQFILSSKKLLLSDSGFYLCAWTRLASTGELFFGEGSRLTVL.

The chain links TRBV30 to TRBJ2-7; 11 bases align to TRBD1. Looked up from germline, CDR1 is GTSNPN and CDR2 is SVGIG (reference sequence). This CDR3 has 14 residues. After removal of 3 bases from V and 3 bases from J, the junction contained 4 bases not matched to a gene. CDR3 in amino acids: CAWSTGTGGYEQYF. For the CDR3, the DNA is TGTGCCTGGAGCACCGGGACAGGGGGCTACGAGCAGTACTTC.

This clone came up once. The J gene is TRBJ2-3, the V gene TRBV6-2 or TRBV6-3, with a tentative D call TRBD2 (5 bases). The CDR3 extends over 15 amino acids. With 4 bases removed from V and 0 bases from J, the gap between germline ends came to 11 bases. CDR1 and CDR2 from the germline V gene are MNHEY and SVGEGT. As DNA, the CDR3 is TGTGCCAGCAGTTCGATAGCGAGGAGCACAGATACGCAGTATTTT. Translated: CASSSIARSTDTQYF.

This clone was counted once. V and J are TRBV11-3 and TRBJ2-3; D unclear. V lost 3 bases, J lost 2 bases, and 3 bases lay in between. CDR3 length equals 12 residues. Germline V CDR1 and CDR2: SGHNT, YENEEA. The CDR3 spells CASSFHTDTQYF. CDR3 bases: TGTGCCAGCAGCTTTCACACAGATACGCAGTATTTT.

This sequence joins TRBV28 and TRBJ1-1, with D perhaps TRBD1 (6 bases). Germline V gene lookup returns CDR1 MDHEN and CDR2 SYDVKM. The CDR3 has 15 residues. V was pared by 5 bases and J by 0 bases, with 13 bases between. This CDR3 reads CASSPHQGMNTEAFF. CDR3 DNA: TGTGCCAGCAGTCCACACCAGGGGATGAACACTGAAGCTTTCTTT.

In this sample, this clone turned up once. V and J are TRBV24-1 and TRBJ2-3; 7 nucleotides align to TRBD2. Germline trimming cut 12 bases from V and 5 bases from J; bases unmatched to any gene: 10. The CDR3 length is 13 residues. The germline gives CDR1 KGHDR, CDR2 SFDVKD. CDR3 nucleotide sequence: TGTGCCTCCCAAGCGGCGGGGGAAGATACGCAGTATTTT. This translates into CASQAAGEDTQYF.

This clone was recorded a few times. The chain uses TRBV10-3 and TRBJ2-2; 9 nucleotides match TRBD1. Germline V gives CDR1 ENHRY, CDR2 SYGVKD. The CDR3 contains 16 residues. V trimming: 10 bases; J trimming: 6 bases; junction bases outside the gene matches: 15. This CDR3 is CASRRPGTGSPGELFF. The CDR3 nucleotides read TGTGCCAGCCGGCGGCCGGGGACAGGGAGTCCCGGGGAGCTGTTTTTT.